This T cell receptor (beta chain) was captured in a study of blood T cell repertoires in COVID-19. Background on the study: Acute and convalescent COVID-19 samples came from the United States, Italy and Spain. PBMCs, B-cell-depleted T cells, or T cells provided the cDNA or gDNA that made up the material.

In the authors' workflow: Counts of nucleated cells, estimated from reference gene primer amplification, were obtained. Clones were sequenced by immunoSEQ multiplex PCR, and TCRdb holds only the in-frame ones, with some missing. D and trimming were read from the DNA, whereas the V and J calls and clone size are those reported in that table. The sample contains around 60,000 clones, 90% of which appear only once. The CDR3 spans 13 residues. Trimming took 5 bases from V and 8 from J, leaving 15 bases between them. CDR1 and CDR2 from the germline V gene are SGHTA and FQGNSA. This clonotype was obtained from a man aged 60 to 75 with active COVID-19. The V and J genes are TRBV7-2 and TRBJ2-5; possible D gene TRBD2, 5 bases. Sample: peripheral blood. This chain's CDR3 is CASSPQREFTQYF. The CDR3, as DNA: TGTGCCAGCAGCCCCCAGAGGGAGTTCACCCAGTACTTC.